Listed here are 24 T cell receptor beta chains from one sample, sequenced in a study of blood T cells in healthy people across ages. A J-beta primer mix and a sample-barcoded 5' primer were used in a second PCR of about 7 to 12 cycles. One entry per CDR3 protein results from TCRdb running MiXCR on the 5' RACE reads. Of around 800,000 distinct CDR3 sequences in the sample, roughly 60% were seen once. The sequenced material came from blood. The receptor source for this set is a man aged 25 to 40 in good health.

CDR3 residues: CASETGADYEQYF. CDR3 coding DNA: TGTGCCAGCGAGACAGGGGCGGACTACGAGCAGTACTTC. The V and J genes are TRBV6-1 and TRBJ2-5; 8 bases are a match to TRBD1. The assigned J gene may be wrong: the sequence end matches TRBJ2-7 better. CDR1 MNHNS and CDR2 SASEGT come from the germline V gene. This CDR3 comprises 13 residues.

In its sample, this clonotype was seen a few times. The chain joins TRBV6-6 to TRBJ2-7; no clear D gene. Per the germline V gene, CDR1 is MNHNY and CDR2 is SVGAGI (reference sequence). The CDR3 totals 12 residues. V lost 8 bases and J 3 bases, leaving 11 bases between the germline ends. CDR3 DNA sequence: TGTGCCAGCGGTGTCAGAAACTACGAGCAGTACTTC. Translated: CASGVRNYEQYF.

The chain uses TRBV7-2 and TRBJ2-3; 9 bases are a match to TRBD2. The CDR3 runs 14 residues. Germline V lookup: CDR1 SGHTA, CDR2 FQGNSA. After removal of 11 bases from V and 5 bases from J, the junction contained 11 bases not matched to a gene. CDR3 region: CAGTTSGKGDTQYF. Written as DNA, the CDR3 is TGTGCCGGAACGACTAGCGGAAAGGGAGATACGCAGTATTTT.

This chain uses TRBV30 with TRBJ1-1, with D unclear. The CDR3 sequence is 11 residues long. Germline lookup yields CDR1 GTSNPN and CDR2 SVGIG (reference sequence). V lost 1 base, J lost 4 bases, and 4 bases lay in between. The CDR3 sequence is CAWSAITEAFF. The DNA of the CDR3 is TGTGCCTGGAGTGCAATCACTGAAGCTTTCTTT.

This clonotype appeared a few times. The V gene is TRBV16, the J gene TRBJ2-1; D remains unclear. Looked up from germline, CDR1 is KGHSY and CDR2 is FQNENV. This CDR3 is built from 15 residues. V lost 1 base and J 0 bases, leaving 7 bases between the germline ends. In DNA form, the CDR3 reads TGTGCCAGCAGCCAATTATTGGCCTCCTACAATGAGCAGTTCTTC. It is translated as CASSQLLASYNEQFF.

The genes are TRBV6-2 or TRBV6-3 and TRBJ2-1, with 8 nucleotides matching TRBD2. Matching the DNA end better, TRBJ2-7 makes the J call doubtful. The CDR3 is 14 amino acids. The germline gives CDR1 MNHEY, CDR2 SVGEGT. CDR3 bases: TGTGCCAGCACGCGGGGGGCCCATTACAATGAGCAGTACTTC. Translated: CASTRGAHYNEQYF.

The rearrangement uses TRBV7-2 and TRBJ2-3, with no clear D. The V gene's germline CDR1 is SGHTA and CDR2 FQGNSA. Trimming removed 2 bases from V and 3 bases from J, with 9 bases in between. The CDR3 is 14 residues long. As DNA, the CDR3 is TGTGCCAGCAGCTTACCACGGATTACAGATACGCAGTATTTT. Amino acids: CASSLPRITDTQYF.

This clonotype is a singleton in its sample. The CDR3 protein is CASSSPDNYQYNEKLFF. DNA of the CDR3: TGTGCCAGCAGTTCCCCGGATAATTACCAATATAATGAAAAACTGTTTTTT. This chain uses TRBV6-9 with TRBJ1-4; D remains unclear. V lost 4 bases to trimming and J lost 4 bases, with 19 bases between them. Per the germline V gene, CDR1 is MNHGY and CDR2 is SVAAGI. The CDR3 is 17 amino acids.

This clonotype was observed once. The V gene is TRBV6-2 or TRBV6-3, the J gene TRBJ1-2, with 8 bases matching TRBD1. Germline loops: CDR1 MNHEY, CDR2 SVGEGT. V trimming: 2 bases; J trimming: 3 bases; junction bases outside the gene matches: 5. The CDR3 covers 15 residues. CDR3 amino acids: CASSYLQGAYYGYTF. CDR3 sequence (DNA): TGTGCCAGCAGTTACCTTCAGGGGGCTTACTATGGCTACACCTTC.

In its sample, this clonotype was seen once. The junction shows a germline mismatch at one end, possibly a read error. The chain joins TRBV13 to TRBJ1-5; no definite D call. CDR3 length: 13 residues. Germline CDR1 PRHDT, CDR2 FYEKMQ (reference sequence). CDR3 amino acids: CTSSLGLSQPQHF. CDR3 DNA sequence: TGTACCAGCAGCTTAGGCCTGAGTCAGCCCCAGCATTTT. Full variable domain (outside the CDR3, taken from reference TRBV13 and TRBJ1-5): AAGVIQSPRHLIKEKRETATLKCYPIPRHDTVYWYQQGPGQDPQFLISFYEKMQSDKGSIPDRFSAQQFSDYHSELNMSSLELGDSALYFCTSSLGLSQPQHFGDGTRLSIL.

The J gene is TRBJ2-7, the V gene TRBV9, with 7 bases that match TRBD2. This CDR3 has 14 residues. V shed 4 bases, J shed 5 bases, and the junction held 9 bases outside the gene matches. Germline CDR1 reads SGDLS; CDR2 reads YYNGEE. In nucleotides, the CDR3 is TGTGCCAGCAGCAAAGAGGGAGGGTCCCACGAGCAGTACTTC. Protein: CASSKEGGSHEQYF. Full variable domain (rest looked up from reference TRBV9 and TRBJ2-7): DSGVTQTPKHLITATGQRVTLRCSPRSGDLSVYWYQQSLDQGLQFLIQYYNGEERAKGNILERFSAQQFPDLHSELNLSSLELGDSALYFCASSKEGGSHEQYFGPGTRLTVT.

Concerning this clonotype: A much larger clone differs by one base, so this may be a read error. This sequence joins TRBV28 and TRBJ2-7; possible D gene TRBD2, 5 bases. The CDR3 runs 14 residues. CDR1 is MDHEN, CDR2 SYDVKM, per germline. Trimming removed 3 bases at V and 7 bases at J, with 16 bases between. The CDR3 here is CASSFPREYNEQYF. CDR3 nucleotide sequence: TGTGCCAGCAGTTTTCCGAGGGAATACAATGAGCAGTACTTC.

This chain joins TRBV5-1 and TRBJ2-5; D may be TRBD1 or TRBD2 (7 bases each). CDR1 SGHRS and CDR2 YFSETQ come from the germline V gene. V lost 0 bases, J lost 11 bases, and 17 bases lay in between. This CDR3 is 14 amino acids long. CDR3 residues: CASSLGQGGREQYF. Written as DNA, the CDR3 is TGCGCCAGCAGCTTGGGACAGGGAGGGAGGGAGCAGTACTTC.

The gene calls are TRBV20-1 and TRBJ2-7; the match to TRBD1 covers 7 bases. The CDR3 extends over 14 amino acids. CDR1 and CDR2 (germline): DFQATT, SNEGSKA (reference sequence). After removal of 4 bases from V and 2 bases from J, the junction contained 8 bases not matched to a gene. The CDR3 sequence: CSATDQDRAYEQYF. The CDR3 nucleotides are TGCAGTGCTACGGACCAAGACAGGGCCTACGAGCAGTACTTC.

The V gene is TRBV29-1, the J gene TRBJ1-2, with no clear D. Trimming left V 2 bases short and J 3 bases short, with 19 bases between. Germline-derived CDR1 and CDR2 are SQVTM and ANQGSEA. CDR3 size: 16 residues. The CDR3 DNA follows: TGCAGCGTTGAAATCGCTCAAGGGCAAAAGGACTATGGCTACACCTTC. Translated, it gives CSVEIAQGQKDYGYTF.

The chain combines TRBV10-3 with TRBJ2-4, with 8 nucleotides matching TRBD1. The DNA end is a closer match to TRBJ2-7, so the J assignment may be wrong. In germline, CDR1 is ENHRY, CDR2 SYGVKD. The CDR3 has 13 residues. The CDR3 sequence: CAIMGTGDYEQYF. In DNA form, the CDR3 reads TGTGCCATCATGGGGACAGGCGACTACGAGCAGTACTTC.

DNA for the CDR3: TGTGCCAGCAGCTTCGGGGGACGCGGGGATGAAAAACTGTTTTTT. This translates into CASSFGGRGDEKLFF. This chain connects TRBV13 to TRBJ1-4; perhaps TRBD1 as D (5 bases). CDR3 size: 15 residues. Germline CDR1 is PRHDT and CDR2 is FYEKMQ (reference sequence). V was clipped by 3 bases and J by 6 bases, with 14 bases between them.

This clonotype was seen a single time. The rearrangement uses TRBV4-3 and TRBJ2-1; TRBD1 matches 9 bases. Germline lookup yields CDR1 LGHNA and CDR2 YSLEER. The CDR3 spans 16 residues. V gave up 2 bases and J gave up 5 bases; unmatched junction bases: 7. In DNA form, the CDR3 reads TGCGCCAGCAGCCAATACCGGGACAGGGAGCACAATGAGCAGTTCTTC. It translates to CASSQYRDREHNEQFF.

The rearrangement uses TRBV27 and TRBJ2-5; D is unclear. CDR3 size: 15 residues. V lost 8 bases and J lost 0, with 16 bases in between. CDR1 and CDR2 from the germline V gene are MNHEY and SMNVEV (reference sequence). CDR3 sequence reads: CASSTPTRYQETQYF. The CDR3 nucleotides read TGTGCCAGCTCAACACCTACCCGGTACCAAGAGACCCAGTACTTC.

The gene calls are TRBV15 and TRBJ2-1; the match to TRBD2 covers 8 bases. The CDR3 contains 19 residues. Germline CDR1 and CDR2: LNHNV and YYDKDF (reference sequence). V trimming: 0 bases; J trimming: 6 bases; junction bases outside the gene matches: 16. The CDR3 sequence is CATSREKALGTSWGNEQFF. CDR3 in DNA: TGTGCCACCAGCAGAGAAAAAGCCCTCGGGACTAGTTGGGGCAATGAGCAGTTCTTC.

The V and J genes are TRBV5-5 and TRBJ1-4, with 7 bases that match TRBD1. The V gene end was trimmed by 4 bases and the J gene end by 7 bases; junction bases not matched to a gene: 13. Germline V gene data show CDR1 as SGHKS and CDR2 as YYEKEE (reference sequence). The CDR3 contains 16 residues. CDR3 sequence reads: CASSLGQGGGGEKLFF. As DNA, the CDR3 is TGTGCCAGCAGCCTGGGGCAGGGGGGCGGCGGTGAAAAACTGTTTTTT. The whole variable domain, remainder taken from reference TRBV5-5 and TRBJ1-4, is DAGVTQSPTHLIKTRGQQVTLRCSPISGHKSVSWYQQVLGQGPQFIFQYYEKEERGRGNFPDRFSARQFPNYSSELNVNALLLGDSALYLCASSLGQGGGGEKLFFGSGTQLSVL.

The genes are TRBV4-2 and TRBJ2-7; D gene uncertain. CDR1 and CDR2 from the germline V gene are LGHNA and YNFKEQ. The CDR3 loop spans 15 amino acids. V lost 1 base, J lost 2 bases, and 12 bases lay in between. The CDR3 here is CASSQGSGYPYEQYF. The DNA of the CDR3 is TGTGCCAGCAGCCAAGGGTCCGGGTACCCCTACGAGCAGTACTTC.

The chain carries TRBV20-1 and TRBJ2-3, with 9 nucleotides matching TRBD2. CDR3 length: 15 residues. The V gene's germline CDR1 is DFQATT and CDR2 SNEGSKA (reference sequence). After removal of 5 bases from V and 4 bases from J, the junction contained 10 bases not matched to a gene. CDR3 sequence (DNA): TGCAGTGCTTATCTGCGGGGGGGCCCCTCAGATACGCAGTATTTT. It specifies CSAYLRGGPSDTQYF.

The chain employs TRBV3-1 and TRBJ1-5; tentative D call: TRBD1 (5 bases). The germline CDR1 and CDR2 sequences are LGHDT and YNNKEL (reference sequence). This CDR3 region has 14 residues. V was cut by 3 bases and J by 5 bases, with 11 bases left in between. CDR3 sequence: CASSHGGTDQPQHF. The CDR3 nucleotides are TGTGCCAGCAGCCACGGGGGAACCGATCAGCCCCAGCATTTT.